These T cell receptor beta chains were read from a single sample in a study of blood T cell repertoires in COVID-19. The repertoire was sequenced with immunoSEQ multiplex PCR; TCRdb's copy has only in-frame clones and lacks some. The sample yields around 140,000 clones, about 88% seen once. Sequencing was performed on peripheral blood. These receptors originate from a human donor with COVID-19, enrolled during active disease. The donor label of this sample is uncertain. The CDR3 runs from the conserved cysteine through the conserved F or W. D genes are given only for firm matches. Where a row states a size, it is once, few, many or the class of an expanded clone; other rows omit it.

abundance: -; v_gene: TRBV11-2; j_gene: TRBJ2-6; d_gene: -; len: 15; CDR3nt: TGTGCCAGCAGCCAGGGCAGCTCTGGGGCCAACGTCCTGACTTTC; CDR3aa: CASSQGSSGANVLTF
abundance: -; v_gene: TRBV5-4; j_gene: TRBJ2-7; d_gene: TRBD1; len: 15; CDR3nt: TGTGCCAGCAGCCAGGGGGCAGAGGCGTTCTACGAGCAGTACTTC; CDR3aa: CASSQGAEAFYEQYF
abundance: -; v_gene: TRBV6-5; j_gene: TRBJ1-3; d_gene: TRBD1; len: 12; CDR3nt: TGTGCCAGCGAGGGGGCCGGAAACACCATATATTTT; CDR3aa: CASEGAGNTIYF
abundance: -; v_gene: TRBV12-3/TRBV12-4; j_gene: TRBJ2-2; d_gene: -; len: 13; CDR3nt: TGTGCCAGCAGTTTAGTGAGTCCCGGGGAGCTGTTTTTT; CDR3aa: CASSLVSPGELFF
abundance: few; v_gene: TRBV30; j_gene: TRBJ1-6; d_gene: TRBD1; len: 17; CDR3nt: TGTGCCTGGAGTGGGAACAGGGGGCATTTCTATAATTCACCCCTCCACTTT; CDR3aa: CAWSGNRGHFYNSPLHF
abundance: -; v_gene: TRBV13; j_gene: TRBJ1-3; d_gene: -; len: 21; CDR3nt: TGTGCCAGCAGCTATTCTCCGGGACTGAGTACTAACGGGTGGTCTGGAAACACCATATATTTT; CDR3aa: CASSYSPGLSTNGWSGNTIYF
abundance: -; v_gene: TRBV30; j_gene: TRBJ2-7; d_gene: -; len: 12; CDR3nt: TGTGCCTGGAGAGGGGGTTCATACGAGCAGTACTTC; CDR3aa: CAWRGGSYEQYF
abundance: -; v_gene: TRBV5-6; j_gene: TRBJ2-1; d_gene: TRBD2; len: 17; CDR3nt: TGTGCCAGCAGCCCTGGGACTAGCGGGAGGGTTTACAATGAGCAGTTCTTC; CDR3aa: CASSPGTSGRVYNEQFF
abundance: once; v_gene: TRBV7-9; j_gene: TRBJ1-5; d_gene: -; len: 15; CDR3nt: TGTGCCAGCAGCTCGGGCCCAGGGTCAAATCAGCCCCAGCATTTT; CDR3aa: CASSSGPGSNQPQHF
abundance: -; v_gene: TRBV5-1; j_gene: TRBJ2-1; d_gene: -; len: 16; CDR3nt: TGCGCCAGCAGCTTCAGGCCCCAGAGCTCCTACAATGAGCAGTTCTTC; CDR3aa: CASSFRPQSSYNEQFF
abundance: -; v_gene: TRBV5-1; j_gene: TRBJ2-3; d_gene: TRBD2; len: 15; CDR3nt: TGCGCCAGCCGCACGACAGCCGGGAGGACAGATACGCAGTATTTT; CDR3aa: CASRTTAGRTDTQYF
abundance: -; v_gene: TRBV3-1/TRBV3-2; j_gene: TRBJ2-3; d_gene: TRBD2; len: 20; CDR3nt: TGTGCCAGCAGCCAGAAACTAGCGGGGGCCTCCCTTCGTGTGGCAGATACGCAGTATTTT; CDR3aa: CASSQKLAGASLRVADTQYF
abundance: -; v_gene: TRBV5-1; j_gene: TRBJ2-3; d_gene: -; len: 14; CDR3nt: TGCGCCAGCAGACAGGGGGGGAGCACAGATACGCAGTATTTT; CDR3aa: CASRQGGSTDTQYF
abundance: -; v_gene: TRBV6-1; j_gene: TRBJ2-1; d_gene: TRBD2; len: 17; CDR3nt: TGTGCCAGCAGTGGTCTAAGCGGGACTAGCGGGAGAAATGAGCAGTTCTTC; CDR3aa: CASSGLSGTSGRNEQFF
abundance: -; v_gene: TRBV5-6; j_gene: TRBJ1-6; d_gene: -; len: 14; CDR3nt: TGTGCCAGCAGCTGGGACACCTATAATTCACCCCTCCACTTT; CDR3aa: CASSWDTYNSPLHF
abundance: -; v_gene: TRBV24-1; j_gene: TRBJ2-1; d_gene: -; len: 16; CDR3nt: TGTGCCACCAGTGATTTTTCCCCAAGCAGGGATGATGAGCAGTTCTTC; CDR3aa: CATSDFSPSRDDEQFF
abundance: -; v_gene: TRBV9; j_gene: TRBJ1-1; d_gene: -; len: 15; CDR3nt: TGTGCCAGCAGCGTAGAAGTTCATGGAGGGAGTGAAGCTTTCTTT; CDR3aa: CASSVEVHGGSEAFF
abundance: once; v_gene: TRBV7-9; j_gene: TRBJ1-2; d_gene: -; len: 13; CDR3nt: TGTGCCAGCAGCTTAGACCCCGGCTATGGCTACACCTTC; CDR3aa: CASSLDPGYGYTF
abundance: few; v_gene: TRBV6-1; j_gene: TRBJ1-2; d_gene: -; len: 16; CDR3nt: TGTGCCAGCAGTGAAATGTATGGGACAACTAACTATGGCTACACCTTC; CDR3aa: CASSEMYGTTNYGYTF
abundance: -; v_gene: TRBV3-1/TRBV3-2; j_gene: TRBJ1-2; d_gene: -; len: 14; CDR3nt: TGTGCCAGCAGCCAAGATGGGAGGGGAGGCGGCTACACCTTC; CDR3aa: CASSQDGRGGGYTF
abundance: -; v_gene: TRBV5-1; j_gene: TRBJ1-1; d_gene: TRBD1; len: 14; CDR3nt: TGCGCCAGCAGCTCACAGGGGGCGGCCACTGAAGCTTTCTTT; CDR3aa: CASSSQGAATEAFF
abundance: -; v_gene: TRBV27; j_gene: TRBJ1-5; d_gene: -; len: 13; CDR3nt: TGTGCCAGCAGTTTAACAAGAAATCAGCCCCAGCATTTT; CDR3aa: CASSLTRNQPQHF
abundance: -; v_gene: TRBV18; j_gene: TRBJ1-2; d_gene: TRBD1; len: 15; CDR3nt: TGTGCCAGCTCACCACCGGCCAGGGGGATTTATGGCTACACCTTC; CDR3aa: CASSPPARGIYGYTF
abundance: -; v_gene: TRBV15; j_gene: TRBJ1-4; d_gene: TRBD1; len: 14; CDR3nt: TGTGCCACCAGCTACACAGGGGTCAGAGAAAAACTGTTTTTT; CDR3aa: CATSYTGVREKLFF
abundance: -; v_gene: TRBV4-1; j_gene: TRBJ2-2; d_gene: -; len: 16; CDR3nt: TGCGCCAGCAGCCAAGCTGGGGGCAGGGGCCACGGGGAGCTGTTTTTT; CDR3aa: CASSQAGGRGHGELFF
abundance: -; v_gene: TRBV27; j_gene: TRBJ2-7; d_gene: -; len: 14; CDR3nt: TGTGCCAGCAGTTTATCAAACATCGGGTCCGAGCAGTACTTC; CDR3aa: CASSLSNIGSEQYF
abundance: -; v_gene: TRBV6-5; j_gene: TRBJ2-2; d_gene: -; len: 13; CDR3nt: TGTGCCAGCAGTTACCGCCGCGACGGGGAGCTGTTTTTT; CDR3aa: CASSYRRDGELFF
abundance: -; v_gene: TRBV9; j_gene: TRBJ1-2; d_gene: TRBD1; len: 15; CDR3nt: TGTGCCAGCAGCGTAGCCGGACAGGGGGCTTATGGCTACACCTTC; CDR3aa: CASSVAGQGAYGYTF